This T cell receptor delta chain was recorded in a study of DNA immune sequencing with unique molecular identifiers (dated by TCRdb to about 2020). Regarding the research as a whole: Immunomagnetic cell separation was used to enrich gammadelta T cells from buffy coats, and the genomic DNA of the enriched gammadelta T cells was sequenced. gammadelta T cells were enriched from PBMC of about eleven healthy individuals by fluorescence-activated cell sorting. The method was validated on synthetic reference molecules and on blood samples from healthy individuals. An ultrasensitive DNA-based TRD repertoire sequencing method using PCR-introduced unique molecular identifiers was developed and validated in the study. For the enriched versus non-enriched comparison, 85 to 100 ng enriched gammadelta T-cell DNA and approximately 1 ug non-enriched PBMC DNA were sequenced. Donors were healthy individuals, with over eight donors profiled from sorted peripheral blood gammadelta T cells.

Broader findings and caveats from the paper: Among clonotypes in healthy donors, the most frequent TRD rearrangement was TRDV2 paired with TRDJ1. Variation in TRD repertoire diversity was observed between healthy donors, with several donors found to be highly oligoclonal, in that the top 5 clonotypes exceeded half of productive molecules. Novel TRD sequences not targeted by the primers cannot be detected by the primer-based approach.

The method behind the library was multiplex PCR. A 32-plex assay, with primers for all 8 TRDV and 4 TRDJ genes spanning the CDR3, was used to amplify the genomic DNA. A 12-nucleotide UMI was introduced during 3 to 4 barcoding PCR cycles, after which a second PCR was performed with Illumina adapter primers. AMPure XP beads were used to purify the libraries, and library quality was checked on a Fragment Analyzer using the HS NGS Fragment kit. The sequencing was run with an Illumina MiniSeq mid-output kit, including approximately 19% PhiX, and 150 cycles of paired-end reads. In the source study's methods: Reads were processed with MIGEC version 1.2.9 to group reads by UMI and build error-corrected consensus sequences. Post-processing used modified VDJtools version 1.2.1 scripts and the tcR R package. TCRdb reprocessed the public data with the CATT caller; entries with the same nucleotide sequence were combined afterwards. TCRdb assigned the V and J calls; the authors' analysis was not used. This sample holds a few thousand delta-chain clones; roughly 12% were observed only once. Around 53% of the sample comes from the top ten.

For this chain, trimming is 2 bases at the V end and 0 bases at the J end, and the number of junction bases without a gene match is 21. Including the terminal cysteine and phenylalanine, the CDR3 comprises 21 residues. The retained sequence is limited to the CDR3, 63 bases, with the frame set at the first base. Via the germline V gene, CDR1 is NSMFDY and CDR2 ISSIKDK. Many counts were recorded for this clone. No antigen is known for it. No base-level quality is on record; no much larger clone is a single base apart. Specimen: gamma-delta T cells enriched from blood buffy coat, or unenriched PBMCs (not recorded which). This receptor chain uses TRAV29/DV5 and TRDJ1; 11 of the junction bases match TRDD3. Assignment of the J gene here rests on matching the DNA to germline, because TCRdb gives none. The source of this sequence is a human donor in good health. The DNA reads TGTGCAGCAAGTGCCGTTCCTCACGGTGGGGGATACGCGGGGTACACCGATAAACTCATCTTT. The encoded protein is CAASAVPHGGGYAGYTDKLIF.